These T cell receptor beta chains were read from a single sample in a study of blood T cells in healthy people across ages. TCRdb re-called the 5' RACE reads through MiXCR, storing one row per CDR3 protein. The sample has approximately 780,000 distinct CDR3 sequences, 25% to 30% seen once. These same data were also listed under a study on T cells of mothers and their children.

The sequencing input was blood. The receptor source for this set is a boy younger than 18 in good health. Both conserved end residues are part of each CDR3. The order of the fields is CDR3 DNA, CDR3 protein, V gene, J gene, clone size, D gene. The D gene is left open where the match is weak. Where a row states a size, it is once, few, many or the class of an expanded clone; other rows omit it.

TGTGCCAGCAGCCCCCAGGCGCCGGGACGGGAGACCCAGTACTTC	CASSPQAPGRETQYF	TRBV4-2	TRBJ2-5	NA	NA
TGTGCCAGCAGTTACGGACAGGGTACCCAGACCCAGTACTTC	CASSYGQGTQTQYF	TRBV27	TRBJ2-5	few	TRBD1
TGCGCCAGCAGCTTCGGGGACTTCAACACTGAAGCTTTCTTT	CASSFGDFNTEAFF	TRBV5-1	TRBJ1-1	NA	NA
TGTGCCACCAGCAGAGCCAGTTTCGTAGCCCGCACTGAGCAGTTCTTC	CATSRASFVARTEQFF	TRBV15	TRBJ2-1	NA	NA
TGTGCCAGCAGACTAGATTGGGGGCGGTACTATGGCTACACCTTC	CASRLDWGRYYGYTF	TRBV12-3/TRBV12-4	TRBJ1-2	few	NA
TGTGCCAGCAGTGAGGGACAGGGGGGAATAGGTGAGCAGTTCTTC	CASSEGQGGIGEQFF	TRBV2	TRBJ2-1	NA	TRBD1
TGTGCCAGCATCGGGGGGGCTGGTTATGAGCAGTTCTTC	CASIGGAGYEQFF	TRBV6-5	TRBJ2-1	few	TRBD2
TGTGCCAGCAGCCAAGATCTAAGACTAGAAGAGACCCAGTACTTC	CASSQDLRLEETQYF	TRBV3-1	TRBJ2-5	NA	NA
TGTGCCAGCAGTTTATCGGCAGTATCCTACGAGCGGTACTTC	CASSLSAVSYERYF	TRBV27	TRBJ2-5	NA	NA
TGCGCCAGCCGCAGGGCCGTCGCTAGCACAGATACGCAGTATTTT	CASRRAVASTDTQYF	TRBV5-1	TRBJ2-3	NA	NA
TGTGCCAGCAGCGTAGATGCAGGGCAGGAGGCCCAGTACTTC	CASSVDAGQEAQYF	TRBV9	TRBJ2-5	few	NA
TGTGCCAGCAGCTCGGACAGGGCGAACACTGAAGCTTTCTTT	CASSSDRANTEAFF	TRBV7-6	TRBJ1-1	few	TRBD1
TGCGCCAGCAGCTTGGCTGCTCCGGGGGAGACCCAGTACTTC	CASSLAAPGETQYF	TRBV5-1	TRBJ2-5	NA	NA
TGTGCCAGCAGGTGGGACTGGGCCTCAGATGAGCAGTTCTTC	CASRWDWASDEQFF	TRBV7-2	TRBJ2-1	NA	NA
TGCGCCACCGTGACAGGGATCCAAGAGACCCAGTACTTC	CATVTGIQETQYF	TRBV10-2	TRBJ2-5	few	TRBD1
TGTGCCAGCAGTTTGGGGTGGGGCAGGAACACTGAAGCTTTCTTT	CASSLGWGRNTEAFF	TRBV27	TRBJ1-1	NA	NA
TGTGCCAGCAGTGACCGTTCAGGGGCCTACGAGCAGTACTTC	CASSDRSGAYEQYF	TRBV6-1	TRBJ2-7	NA	NA